The T cell receptor beta chain under discussion was sequenced for a study of response to subunit inactivated influenza vaccine. Study-wide findings and caveats: Authors suggested that a seasonal influenza vaccination recruits few new T cells each time.

From the RT-PCR reads, TCRdb called clonotypes with MiXCR, one entry per CDR3 protein. The sample carries hundreds of thousands of distinct CDR3 sequences, less than 8% recorded once. On this clonotype: Its target is unknown.

This CDR3 is 14 amino acids long. V was pared by 6 bases and J by 4 bases, with 15 bases between. From germline, CDR1 is ENHRY and CDR2 SYGVKD. The clonotype was recovered from a man between 50 and 69 years old who received an inactivated influenza vaccine. The V gene is TRBV10-3, the J gene TRBJ1-1, with a tentative D call TRBD1 (5 bases). Source: PBMCs from blood, taken less than 30 months after vaccination. As DNA, the CDR3 is TGTGCCATCAGGGAGGGGATGGGATTCACTGAAGCTTTCTTT. It specifies CAIREGMGFTEAFF.